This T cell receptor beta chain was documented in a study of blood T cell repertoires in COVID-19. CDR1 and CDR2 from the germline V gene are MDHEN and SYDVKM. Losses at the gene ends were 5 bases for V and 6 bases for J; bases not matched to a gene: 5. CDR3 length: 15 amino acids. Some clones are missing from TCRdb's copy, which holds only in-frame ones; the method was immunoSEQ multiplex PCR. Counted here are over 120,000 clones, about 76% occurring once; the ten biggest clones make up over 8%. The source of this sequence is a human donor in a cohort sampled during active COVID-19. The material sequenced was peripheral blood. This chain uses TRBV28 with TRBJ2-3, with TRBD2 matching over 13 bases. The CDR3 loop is CASSMTSGRRDTQYF. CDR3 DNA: TGTGCCAGCAGTATGACTAGCGGGAGGAGGGATACGCAGTATTTT.